These T cell receptor beta chains were read from a single sample in a study of OX40 agonist ivuxolimab in advanced cancers. Method: immunoSEQ multiplex PCR; TCRdb's copy keeps in-frame clones and lacks some. The sample has about 14,000 clones, about 81% seen once; the top ten hold about two fifths. The sequences come from CD4+ or CD8+ T cells sorted from blood, collected in a trial of the OX40 agonist ivuxolimab. These receptor sequences come from an adult with an advanced solid tumor such as melanoma, head and neck, liver or kidney cancer. The CDR3 runs from the conserved cysteine through the conserved F or W. D genes are given only for firm matches. The listing skips clone size in some rows; elsewhere it reads once, few, many or a size class.

J gene,D gene,clone size,V gene,CDR3 protein,CDR3 DNA
TRBJ2-3,TRBD2,NA,TRBV19,CASRASGGSSTDTQYF,TGTGCCAGTAGAGCTAGCGGGGGGTCTAGCACAGATACGCAGTATTTT
TRBJ2-7,NA,NA,TRBV30,CAWSSRFYEQYF,TGTGCCTGGAGTTCTAGGTTTTACGAGCAGTACTTC
TRBJ2-1,NA,NA,TRBV5-1,CASKVESGGTLEQFF,TGCGCCAGCAAAGTCGAGAGCGGAGGAACCCTTGAGCAGTTCTTC
TRBJ1-1,NA,NA,TRBV18,CASRTENTEAFF,TGTGCCAGTCGGACAGAAAACACTGAAGCTTTCTTT
TRBJ2-5,TRBD1,NA,TRBV11-2,CASSATPGTGGPETQYF,TGTGCCAGCAGCGCAACGCCCGGGACAGGGGGCCCCGAGACCCAGTACTTC
TRBJ1-1,NA,few,TRBV4-3,CASSHIQLGSDTEAFF,TGCGCCAGCAGCCATATTCAGCTGGGGTCGGACACTGAAGCTTTCTTT
TRBJ2-7,NA,NA,TRBV27,CASSSGRWSSYEQYF,TGTGCCAGCAGTTCTGGAAGGTGGAGCTCCTACGAGCAGTACTTC
TRBJ2-5,TRBD2,NA,TRBV7-9,CASRGGQETQYF,TGTGCCAGCAGGGGAGGGCAAGAGACCCAGTACTTC
TRBJ2-3,NA,many,TRBV6-4,CASSRSGLGADTQYF,TGTGCCAGCAGTCGTAGCGGTCTAGGGGCAGATACGCAGTATTTT
TRBJ2-7,NA,NA,TRBV27,CASSLHDRYEQYF,TGTGCCAGCAGTTTACACGACAGATACGAGCAGTACTTC
TRBJ2-2,NA,NA,TRBV5-1,CASSFRSANTGELFF,TGCGCCAGCAGCTTTCGTTCGGCTAACACCGGGGAGCTGTTTTTT
TRBJ2-2,TRBD1,NA,TRBV9,CASSDYNRGQSGELFF,TGTGCCAGCAGCGATTATAACAGGGGGCAAAGCGGGGAGCTGTTTTTT
TRBJ2-7,NA,NA,TRBV9,CASSAGTEEQYF,TGTGCCAGCAGCGCGGGGACTGAAGAGCAGTACTTC
TRBJ1-2,NA,NA,TRBV6-1,CASLGAASGGYTF,TGTGCCAGCTTAGGGGCGGCATCGGGTGGCTACACCTTC
TRBJ2-7,NA,few,TRBV9,CASSGQDSYEQYF,TGTGCCAGCAGCGGACAGGACAGCTACGAGCAGTACTTC